Described below is a single T cell receptor beta chain sequence and its context. This specimen belongs to a study of cytomegalovirus exposure and HLA in healthy donors. The PCR was carried out with 60 Vbeta primers and 13 Jbeta primers. Sequenced by immunoSEQ multiplex PCR; TCRdb stores in-frame clones only, minus some. The sample lists some 190,000 clones, about nine tenths occurring once. Per germline, CDR1 SNHLY and CDR2 FYNNEI. V shed 5 bases, J shed 6 bases, and the junction held 6 bases outside the gene matches. The CDR3 contains 13 residues. This chain uses TRBV2 with TRBJ1-1; TRBD1 aligns across 7 bases. This TCR was recovered from a boy aged 2 to 9 in good health and CMV-seronegative. Sequencing was performed on PBMCs. CDR3 sequence reads: CASSTPTGAEAFF. In DNA form, the CDR3 reads TGTGCCAGCAGTACCCCAACAGGGGCTGAAGCTTTCTTT.